The TCR beta chain under discussion was sequenced for a study of blood T cells in healthy people across ages. Study in general: Researchers report that template switching captured about one barcoded beta molecule per two T cells.

This clonotype was seen a handful of times. No antigen is known for it. Those donating, healthy Caucasian individuals from Russia, were aged about 6 to 90. Study-wide points: Getting older went along with TCR beta diversity per million T cells dropping roughly linearly. It was found that TCR beta diversity correlated strongly with the percentage of naive T cells.

The trim removed 5 bases at V and 5 bases at J, leaving 5 bases unmatched. This CDR3 is built from 14 residues. Alongside a J-beta primer mix, a sample-barcoded 5' primer served in a second PCR lasting roughly 7 to 11 cycles. MiXCR was run by TCRdb on the 5' RACE reads, yielding one entry per CDR3 protein. Of around 2 million distinct CDR3 sequences listed, around 42% are singletons. The sequenced sample was blood. The chain combines TRBV12-3 or TRBV12-4 with TRBJ2-5; 10 positions agree with TRBD2. This sequence was found in a human donor in good health. In DNA, the CDR3 is TGTGCCAGCAGTGGAGCGGGGGGGACGGAGACCCAGTACTTC. It is translated as CASSGAGGTETQYF.